The 2 T cell receptor beta chains below come from one sample, sequenced in a study of cytomegalovirus exposure and HLA in healthy donors. 60 Vbeta and 13 Jbeta primers were used in PCR. Assay used: immunoSEQ multiplex PCR; TCRdb lists only in-frame clones, some missing. Seen here are under 120,000 clones, 70% observed once, and the top ten hold under 13%. The source material was PBMCs. The receptors were sampled from a man aged 35 to 55 in good health and CMV-seropositive.

This clone was recorded a few times. The V gene is TRBV6-6, the J gene TRBJ2-3; D is undetermined. The CDR3 extends over 12 amino acids. With 5 bases removed from V and 1 base from J, the gap between germline ends came to 4 bases. Germline values: CDR1 MNHNY, CDR2 SVGAGI (reference sequence). CDR3 coding DNA: TGTGCCAGCAGTCTAGGCACAGATACGCAGTATTTT. As protein: CASSLGTDTQYF.

This chain joins TRBV6-5 and TRBJ1-1; 8 bases fit TRBD1. V was pared by 0 bases and J by 2 bases, with 2 bases of the junction left unmatched. This CDR3 region has 15 residues. In germline, CDR1 is MNHEY, CDR2 SVGAGI. The CDR3 loop reads CASSYSGQGNTEAFF. The CDR3 DNA reads as TGTGCCAGCAGTTACTCAGGACAGGGAAACACTGAAGCTTTCTTT.